This TCR beta chain was recovered during a study of blood T cell repertoires in COVID-19. Study-wide context: Samples came from the United States, Italy and Spain, spanning acute and convalescent COVID-19. Sources were T cells, B-cell-depleted T cells, or PBMCs; the material itself was cDNA or gDNA.

Per the original methods: Reference gene primer amplification gave nucleated cell count estimates. The method was immunoSEQ multiplex PCR; TCRdb's version includes in-frame clones alone and lacks a portion of them. D and trimming come from the DNA, and the V and J calls and clone size come from that table. Of around 180,000 clones in the sample, roughly 84% are singletons; the top ten hold under 12%. Germline assignment: CDR1 MNHEY and CDR2 SVGEGT. The CDR3 is made up of 16 amino acids. With 6 bases clipped from V and 1 base from J, the junction kept 8 bases outside the gene matches. This clone was recorded only once.

The receptor comes from a woman older than 75 with active or convalescent COVID-19. V and J are TRBV6-2 or TRBV6-3 and TRBJ2-3, with 9 bases lining up with TRBD1. Sample: peripheral blood. The CDR3 nucleotides are TGTGCCAGCAGCCGGGACAGGGACCGTGGCACAGATACGCAGTATTTT. This translates into CASSRDRDRGTDTQYF.